The 5 T cell receptor beta chains below all came from one sample that was sequenced in a study of graft-versus-host responses after intestinal transplantation. The antigens these receptors bind are not known. This table comes from immunoSEQ multiplex PCR, and its TCRdb copy is limited to in-frame clones, with some not included. The sample lists 80,000 to 100,000 clones; about nine tenths were seen once. Specimen: unstimulated CD4+ T cells sorted from spleen or lymph node cells, collected before intestinal transplant. The receptors shown here come from a human donor who received an intestinal transplant.

The genes are TRBV15 and TRBJ2-3, with D unresolved. This CDR3 is built from 16 residues. Trimming shortened V by 0 bases and J by 2 bases, and 12 bases separated the two germline ends. The germline CDR1 and CDR2 sequences are LNHNV and YYDKDF (reference sequence). The CDR3, as DNA: TGTGCCACCAGCAGAGAGGCAGTCGAGGTCACAGATACGCAGTATTTT. Translated, it gives CATSREAVEVTDTQYF. Combining the CDR3 with reference TRBV15 and TRBJ2-3 gives the whole variable domain DAMVIQNPRYQVTQFGKPVTLSCSQTLNHNVMYWYQQKSSQAPKLLFHYYDKDFNNEADTPDNFQSRRPNTSFCFLDIRSPGLGDTAMYLCATSREAVEVTDTQYFGPGTRLTVL.

The rearrangement joins TRBV5-1 to TRBJ1-1, with TRBD1 matching 7 bases. The length of the CDR3 is 15 residues. The germline CDR1 and CDR2 sequences are SGHRS and YFSETQ. The V segment lost 3 bases and the J segment 5 bases; nucleotides outside the gene matches: 10. The CDR3 protein is CASSSPDRVQTEAFF. As DNA, the CDR3 is TGCGCCAGCAGCTCGCCCGACAGGGTTCAGACTGAAGCTTTCTTT.

This chain uses TRBV11-2 with TRBJ2-5; 7 bases map to TRBD1. The ends lost 5 bases at V and 4 bases at J; junction bases unmatched: 7. CDR3 length: 14 residues. Germline V gives CDR1 SGHAT, CDR2 FQNNGV. In DNA form, the CDR3 reads TGTGCCAGCAGCCAGCCCGACAGGGTAGAGACCCAGTACTTC. Amino acid sequence: CASSQPDRVETQYF.

This rearrangement joins TRBV5-1 to TRBJ1-2; 10 bases are a match to TRBD1. This CDR3 has 14 amino acids. With V trimmed by 4 bases and J by 0 bases, 0 bases remained unmatched. Germline CDR1 and CDR2: SGHRS and YFSETQ. In nucleotides, the CDR3 is TGCGCCAGCAGCGGACAGGGGGCTAACTATGGCTACACCTTC. This codes for CASSGQGANYGYTF.

The chain has TRBV7-8 and TRBJ2-7, with TRBD1 identical over 8 bases. V dropped 2 bases and J dropped 6; count of bases not matched to a gene: 3. CDR3 length: 13 residues. Germline V lookup: CDR1 SGHVS, CDR2 FQNEAQ. The CDR3 sequence: CASSLIRGREQYF. CDR3 coding DNA: TGTGCCAGCAGCTTAATCAGGGGGCGCGAGCAGTACTTC.